The text below deals with one TCR beta chain. Its specific antigen is unknown. Base qualities were left out, and no much larger clone turns up one base away. TCRbeta CDR3 regions were amplified from genomic DNA by means of the immunoSEQ Assay, a bias-controlled multiplex PCR. As for how the authors treated the data: Within the assay, amplification of reference gene primers was used to estimate how many nucleated cells each sample contained. To quantify the absolute abundance of each unique TCRbeta CDR3 rearrangement, sequence reads were collapsed and filtered. Productive Simpson clonality was computed per sample as the square root of Simpson's diversity index over productive rearrangements. The clones in this table, taken by TCRdb from immuneACCESS, are in-frame only. Not every clone is retained; where verified, under half of the shortfall comes from an unresolved V gene, and the cause of the rest is unknown. V and J calls and clone size are as listed in that table; D and trimming were resolved from the DNA. For this sample there are approximately 140,000 clones; roughly 82% appear just once. About 16% of the sample rests with the top ten.

Collaborating institutions collected whole blood in K2EDTA tubes following their own protocols. For TCRbeta analysis, collaborators shipped samples as frozen whole blood, isolated PBMCs, or DNA extracted from either of those sample types. This sample was included in a study of blood T cell repertoires in COVID-19 (TCRdb year 2020). With respect to the entire study: The collaborator samples originated in the United States, Italy and Spain and spanned the acute and convalescent phases of COVID-19. Where available, HLA class I and class II types were obtained from metadata supplied by the sample provider rather than from assay-based typing. The prospective study material was composed of cDNA or gDNA derived from T cells, B-cell-depleted T cells, or PBMCs. Nearly every sample came with metadata listing a de-identified subject ID, COVID-19 status, age in years and sex. The dataset comprised deeply sampled blood TCRbeta repertoires from subjects exposed to, actively infected with, or recovered from COVID-19. The samples were drawn from two sources: the first 160 participants of the ongoing ImmuneRACE study, and some 1,300 subjects contributed by 6 global collaborators. A freely available public database, intended as a resource for researchers studying the immune response to SARS-CoV-2, is where the repertoires were released. Study-level results and caveats: The quantity of clinical and demographic metadata differed by source and by participant and was supplied without curation.

The receptor's source is a human donor with acute or convalescent COVID-19. The donor label of this sample is uncertain. The specimen was peripheral blood.

Read as DNA, the sequence is TGTGCCAGCAAACCCATGACAGGCAGGAATTCACCCCTCCACTTT. The resulting protein is CASKPMTGRNSPLHF. The chain employs TRBV6-5 and TRBJ1-6, with a weak D call of TRBD1 (6 bases match). Including the terminal cysteine and phenylalanine, the CDR3 comprises 15 residues. Just the 45-base CDR3 DNA is kept, in frame starting at base 1. V and J lose 7 bases and 7 bases, and a span of 17 bases separates them. The CDR1 and CDR2 encoded by the germline V gene are MNHEY and SVGAGI.